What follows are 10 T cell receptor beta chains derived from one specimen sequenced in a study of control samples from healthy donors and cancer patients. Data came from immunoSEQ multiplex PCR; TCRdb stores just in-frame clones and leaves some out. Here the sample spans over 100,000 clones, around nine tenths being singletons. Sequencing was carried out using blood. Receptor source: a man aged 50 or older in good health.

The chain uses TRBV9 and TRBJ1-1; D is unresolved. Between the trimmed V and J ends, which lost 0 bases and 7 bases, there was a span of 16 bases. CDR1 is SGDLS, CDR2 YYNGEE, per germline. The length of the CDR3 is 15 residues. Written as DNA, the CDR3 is TGTGCCAGCAGCGTAGATCCTGTCTCTCCGAATGAAGCTTTCTTT. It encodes CASSVDPVSPNEAFF.

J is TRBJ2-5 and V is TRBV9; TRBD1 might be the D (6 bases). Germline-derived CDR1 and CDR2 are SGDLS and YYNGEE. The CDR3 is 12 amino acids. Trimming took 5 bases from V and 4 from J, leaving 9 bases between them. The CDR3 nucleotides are TGTGCCAGCAGGGGGGCGGGAGAGACCCAGTACTTC. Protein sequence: CASRGAGETQYF.

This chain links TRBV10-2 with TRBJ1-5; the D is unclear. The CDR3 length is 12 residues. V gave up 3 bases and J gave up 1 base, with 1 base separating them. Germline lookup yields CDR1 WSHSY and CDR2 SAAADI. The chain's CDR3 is CASSDSNQPQHF. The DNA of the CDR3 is TGCGCCAGCAGTGACAGCAATCAGCCCCAGCATTTT.

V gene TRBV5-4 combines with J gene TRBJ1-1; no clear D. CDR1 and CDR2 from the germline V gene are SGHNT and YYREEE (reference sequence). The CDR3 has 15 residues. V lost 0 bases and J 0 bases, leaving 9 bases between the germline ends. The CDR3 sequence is CASSLGGDMNTEAFF. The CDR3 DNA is TGTGCCAGCAGCTTGGGGGGAGACATGAACACTGAAGCTTTCTTT.

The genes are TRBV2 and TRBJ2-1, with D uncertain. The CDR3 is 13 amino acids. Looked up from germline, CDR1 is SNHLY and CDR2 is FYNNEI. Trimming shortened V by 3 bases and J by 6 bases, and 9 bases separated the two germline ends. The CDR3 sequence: CASSEVSLNEQFF. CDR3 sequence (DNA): TGTGCCAGCAGTGAGGTGAGCCTCAATGAGCAGTTCTTC.

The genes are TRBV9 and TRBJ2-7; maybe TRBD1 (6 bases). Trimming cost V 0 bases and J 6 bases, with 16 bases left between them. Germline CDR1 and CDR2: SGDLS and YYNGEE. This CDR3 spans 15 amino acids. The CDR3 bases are TGTGCCAGCAGCGTAGGTAGGACCACAGGGTCCGAGCAGTACTTC. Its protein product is CASSVGRTTGSEQYF.

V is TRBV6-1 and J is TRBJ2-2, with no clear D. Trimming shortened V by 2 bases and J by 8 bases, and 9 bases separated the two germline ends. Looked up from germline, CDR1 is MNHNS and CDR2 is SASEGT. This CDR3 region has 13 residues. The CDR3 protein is CASSENSPGELFF. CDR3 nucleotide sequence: TGTGCCAGCAGTGAAAACAGTCCAGGGGAGCTGTTTTTT.

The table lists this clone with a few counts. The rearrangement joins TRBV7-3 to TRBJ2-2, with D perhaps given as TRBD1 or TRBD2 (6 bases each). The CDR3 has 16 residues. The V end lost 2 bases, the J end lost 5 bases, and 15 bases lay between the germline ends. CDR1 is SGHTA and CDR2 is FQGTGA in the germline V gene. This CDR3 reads CASSLLGGAITGELFF. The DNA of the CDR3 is TGTGCCAGCAGCTTATTGGGGGGCGCGATTACCGGGGAGCTGTTTTTT.

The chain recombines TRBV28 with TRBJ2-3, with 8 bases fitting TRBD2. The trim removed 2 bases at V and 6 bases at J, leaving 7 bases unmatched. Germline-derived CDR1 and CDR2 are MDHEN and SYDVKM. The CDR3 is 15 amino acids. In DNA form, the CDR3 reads TGTGCCAGCAGTTTAACCGGGGGGGTCAGGGATACGCAGTATTTT. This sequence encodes CASSLTGGVRDTQYF.

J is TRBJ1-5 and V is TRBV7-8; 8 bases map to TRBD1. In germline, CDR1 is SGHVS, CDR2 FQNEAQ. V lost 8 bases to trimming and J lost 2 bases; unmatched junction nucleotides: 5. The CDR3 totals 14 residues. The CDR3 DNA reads TGTGCCAGCGCAGGGGGCATCGGCAATCAGCCCCAGCATTTT. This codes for CASAGGIGNQPQHF.